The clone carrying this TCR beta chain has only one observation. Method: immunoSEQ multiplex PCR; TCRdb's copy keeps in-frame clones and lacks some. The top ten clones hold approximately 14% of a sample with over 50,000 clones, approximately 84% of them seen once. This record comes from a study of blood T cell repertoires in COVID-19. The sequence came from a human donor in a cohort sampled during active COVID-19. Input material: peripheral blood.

The chain's CDR3 is CASSYGATAVYGYTF. CDR3 coding DNA: TGTGCCAGCAGTTACGGGGCGACAGCCGTCTATGGCTACACCTTC. The chain uses TRBV6-2 or TRBV6-3 and TRBJ1-2; D might be TRBD1 (5 bases). CDR1 and CDR2 from the germline V gene are MNHEY and SVGEGT. CDR3 length: 15 amino acids. V was clipped by 2 bases and J by 4 bases, with 14 bases between them.